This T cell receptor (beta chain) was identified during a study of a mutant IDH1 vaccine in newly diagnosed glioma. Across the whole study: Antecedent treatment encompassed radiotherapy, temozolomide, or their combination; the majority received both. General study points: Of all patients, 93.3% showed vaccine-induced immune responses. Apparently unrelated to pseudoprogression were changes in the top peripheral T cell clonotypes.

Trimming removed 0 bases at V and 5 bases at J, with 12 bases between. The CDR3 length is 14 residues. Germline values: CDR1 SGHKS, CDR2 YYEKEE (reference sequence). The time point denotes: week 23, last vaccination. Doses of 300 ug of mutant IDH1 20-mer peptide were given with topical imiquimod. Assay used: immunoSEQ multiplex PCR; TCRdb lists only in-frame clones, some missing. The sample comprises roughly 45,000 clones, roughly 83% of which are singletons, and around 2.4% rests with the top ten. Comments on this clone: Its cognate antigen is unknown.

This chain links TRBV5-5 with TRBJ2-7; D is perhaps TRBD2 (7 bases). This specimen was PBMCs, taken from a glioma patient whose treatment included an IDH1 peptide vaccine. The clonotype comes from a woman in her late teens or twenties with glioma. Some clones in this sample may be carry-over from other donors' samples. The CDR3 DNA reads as TGTGCCAGCAGCTTGGGGGGGGGCGTCGACGAGCAGTACTTC. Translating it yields CASSLGGGVDEQYF.